The 19 T cell receptor beta chains below all came from one sample that was sequenced in a study of beta chain features in type 1 diabetes. Expressed TCRB transcripts were sequenced, since all the RNA that had been isolated was reverse transcribed. The data were produced by immunoSEQ multiplex PCR, yet TCRdb's version contains in-frame clones alone and is incomplete. The table lists about 230,000 clones, 9% to 10% of them singletons. Input material: naive CD4+ T cells from blood. These receptors were taken from a woman aged 18-30 years in good health.

This chain connects TRBV6-1 to TRBJ1-1; perhaps TRBD1 as D (6 bases). There are 15 residues in the CDR3. Germline CDR1 and CDR2: MNHNS and SASEGT. Trimming removed 4 bases from V and 4 bases from J, with 16 bases in between. The CDR3 coding sequence is TGTGCCAGCAGTGTTGAGGGGGTTGTGAGCACTGAAGCTTTCTTT. Its protein is CASSVEGVVSTEAFF.

This clone has only a few counts. V usage is TRBV13 and J usage is TRBJ1-3, with a weak D call TRBD1 (6 bases). This CDR3 is built from 16 residues. Germline V gene data show CDR1 as PRHDT and CDR2 as FYEKMQ (reference sequence). V was pared by 4 bases and J by 1 base, with 14 bases between. CDR3 sequence reads: CASSSSSGTSGNTIYF. CDR3 DNA sequence: TGTGCCAGCAGCTCAAGTTCCGGGACATCTGGAAACACCATATATTTT.

The chain combines TRBV6-5 with TRBJ1-2; D is unclear. The CDR3 has 13 amino acids. The germline V gene encodes CDR1 MNHEY and CDR2 SVGAGI. The V end lost 5 bases, the J end lost 5 bases, and 12 bases lay between the germline ends. Here the CDR3 reads CASSQYRGYGYTF. For the CDR3, the DNA is TGTGCCAGCAGTCAATACAGAGGGTATGGCTACACCTTC.

This clone was counted a few times. This chain connects TRBV9 to TRBJ2-3; D is ambiguous. Germline CDR1 is SGDLS and CDR2 is YYNGEE. V lost 0 bases to trimming and J lost 2 bases, with 10 bases between them. CDR3 length: 15 amino acids. Written as DNA, the CDR3 is TGTGCCAGCAGCGTAGGTAAACTAACCACAGATACGCAGTATTTT. It specifies CASSVGKLTTDTQYF.

The chain is built from TRBV7-9 and TRBJ2-5, with TRBD2 identical over 13 bases. Germline CDR1 reads SEHNR; CDR2 reads FQNEAQ (reference sequence). With 3 bases clipped from V and 9 bases from J, the junction kept 10 bases outside the gene matches. This CDR3 is built from 16 residues. CDR3 residues: CASSFGLAGVGTAQYF. CDR3 DNA sequence: TGTGCCAGCAGCTTCGGACTAGCGGGAGTGGGGACGGCCCAGTACTTC. Based on the CDR3 plus reference TRBV7-9 and TRBJ2-5, the full variable domain is DTGVSQNPRHKITKRGQNVTFRCDPISEHNRLYWYRQTLGQGPEFLTYFQNEAQLEKSRLLSDRFSAERPKGSFSTLEIQRTEQGDSAMYLCASSFGLAGVGTAQYFGPGTRLLVL.

The rearrangement joins TRBV7-9 to TRBJ2-7; D is unclear. The V end was cut by 5 bases, the J end by 6 bases, with 11 bases between. Germline values: CDR1 SEHNR, CDR2 FQNEAQ (reference sequence). CDR3 size: 12 residues. CDR3 sequence reads: CASSATPAEQYF. In DNA, the CDR3 is TGTGCCAGCAGCGCGACTCCGGCCGAGCAGTACTTC.

This clone was picked up a small number of times. The chain has TRBV2 and TRBJ1-1; perhaps TRBD1 as D (5 bases). The CDR3 length is 15 residues. The V and J ends lost 4 bases and 4 bases respectively, with 16 bases between them. Germline lookup yields CDR1 SNHLY and CDR2 FYNNEI. The CDR3 DNA sequence: TGTGCCAGCAGTGGACCCAGGGTGTTTGGCACTGAAGCTTTCTTT. Translation: CASSGPRVFGTEAFF.

For this clone: One junction end does not reproduce the germline sequence, and a read error may be involved. The V and J genes are TRBV4-1 and TRBJ2-7, with no clear D. CDR3 size: 15 residues. CDR1 is MGHRA, CDR2 YSYEKL, per germline. The CDR3 DNA sequence: TGTGCCAGCAGCCAAGATCAGACTCTCTCCTACGAGCAGTACTTC. It encodes CASSQDQTLSYEQYF.

V gene TRBV7-9 combines with J gene TRBJ2-7; D is unclear. Trimming left V 1 base short and J 0 bases short, with 10 bases between. The germline V gene has CDR1 SEHNR and CDR2 FQNEAQ (reference sequence). The CDR3 extends over 15 amino acids. CDR3 DNA: TGTGCCAGCAGCTTAGGTGACTTCCGCTCCTACGAGCAGTACTTC. Encoded protein: CASSLGDFRSYEQYF.

This clone has just a few counts. V gene TRBV2 combines with J gene TRBJ2-7; perhaps TRBD1 as D (6 bases). V was pared by 3 bases and J by 7 bases, with 13 bases between. The germline gives CDR1 SNHLY, CDR2 FYNNEI. There are 13 residues in the CDR3. CDR3 DNA: TGTGCCAGCAGTGATAACAGGGCTGGAGAGCAGTACTTC. Residues: CASSDNRAGEQYF.

CDR3 region: CASSLNTGAGELFF. The CDR3 bases are TGTGCCAGCAGCCTCAATACAGGGGCCGGGGAGCTGTTTTTT. The chain is built from TRBV5-4 and TRBJ2-2; 7 nucleotides match TRBD1. CDR1 and CDR2 (germline): SGHNT, YYREEE (reference sequence). This CDR3 region has 14 residues. J gave up 6 bases and V 4 bases, and 6 bases lay outside the gene matches.

With regard to this clone: The sample has other DNA sequences that encode this CDR3 too. The V gene is TRBV28, the J gene TRBJ1-5; no firm D call. This CDR3 spans 14 amino acids. Trimming removed 6 bases from V and 2 bases from J, with 11 bases in between. In germline, CDR1 is MDHEN, CDR2 SYDVKM. Written as DNA, the CDR3 is TGTGCCAGCAGCAGTCCCGGGGGCAATCAGCCCCAGCATTTT. This codes for CASSSPGGNQPQHF.

This clone was seen a few times. V gene TRBV2 combines with J gene TRBJ2-7; 8 bases agree with TRBD2. The CDR3 extends over 16 amino acids. After removal of 4 bases from V and 1 base from J, the junction contained 9 bases not matched to a gene. Germline assignment: CDR1 SNHLY and CDR2 FYNNEI. The CDR3 DNA reads TGTGCCAGCAGTGGGGCCCAGCGGGAGATGTCCTACGAGCAGTACTTC. The encoded protein is CASSGAQREMSYEQYF.

V and J are TRBV7-9 and TRBJ1-4, with 7 bases identical to TRBD1. Germline V gene sequence: CDR1 SEHNR, CDR2 FQNEAQ (reference sequence). V shed 4 bases and J 5 bases; nucleotides not matched to a gene: 7. This CDR3 is 15 amino acids long. The CDR3 DNA reads as TGTGCCAGCAGCTCGGGGACAGTCCGAAATGAAAAACTGTTTTTT. Residues: CASSSGTVRNEKLFF.

This clone has a handful of counts. V gene TRBV11-2 combines with J gene TRBJ1-1; D uncertain. The CDR3 runs to 13 residues. CDR1 is SGHAT, CDR2 FQNNGV, per germline. The V end lost 1 base, the J end lost 2 bases, and 5 bases lay between the germline ends. The DNA for the CDR3 is TGTGCCAGCAGCTTAGTTTCTAACACTGAAGCTTTCTTT. Its protein is CASSLVSNTEAFF.

This chain uses TRBV5-1 with TRBJ2-2; D remains unclear. Germline loops: CDR1 SGHRS, CDR2 YFSETQ. The CDR3 runs to 12 residues. Trimming pared 4 bases from V and 4 bases from J, leaving 5 bases between. As DNA, the CDR3 is TGCGCCAGCAGCGAGCGCACCGGGGAGCTGTTTTTT. This translates into CASSERTGELFF.

This clone was detected only a few times. V and J are TRBV7-8 and TRBJ2-7; D might be TRBD2 (6 bases). There are 18 residues in the CDR3. The germline gives CDR1 SGHVS, CDR2 FQNEAQ. V dropped 2 bases and J dropped 3 bases, with 23 bases sitting between them. In nucleotides, the CDR3 is TGTGCCAGCAGCTTATGGGACTCTTGGGCGAATCTAGTCTACGAGCAGTACTTC. It yields the protein CASSLWDSWANLVYEQYF. Using reference TRBV7-8 and TRBJ2-7 for the parts outside the CDR3, the full variable domain is GAGVSQSPRYKVAKRGQDVALRCDPISGHVSLFWYQQALGQGPEFLTYFQNEAQLDKSGLPSDRFFAERPEGSVSTLKIQRTQQEDSAVYLCASSLWDSWANLVYEQYFGPGTRLTVT.

The CDR3 region is CAFTRGNYGYTF. DNA of the CDR3: TGTGCCTTCACGCGGGGGAACTATGGCTACACCTTC. This chain connects TRBV30 to TRBJ1-2; the D gene is possibly TRBD1 (5 bases). The CDR3 has 12 amino acids. V lost 7 bases and J 2 bases, leaving 11 bases between the germline ends. The germline CDR1 and CDR2 sequences are GTSNPN and SVGIG (reference sequence).

The CDR3 here is CASTGRVEGGYTF. CDR3 sequence (DNA): TGTGCCAGCACGGGCAGGGTGGAAGGTGGCTACACCTTC. The chain couples TRBV6-1 to TRBJ1-2; tentatively, D is TRBD1 (5 bases). CDR1 MNHNS and CDR2 SASEGT come from the germline V gene. The CDR3 is made up of 13 amino acids. Trimming cost V 7 bases and J 7 bases, with 16 bases left between them.